This T cell receptor (beta chain) was obtained from a study of cytomegalovirus exposure and HLA in healthy donors (dated by TCRdb to 2017 to 2019). A note on the overall study: An earlier analysis of 587 of the donors reported 276 Gb of sequence data and around 100 million unique TCR beta sequences obtained from roughly 170 million T cells. Approximately 310 gigabases of sequencing data and tens of millions of unique TCR sequences were included in an early release covering under 650 HLA-typed donors. Across about 380 genotyped donors of the cohort, an average of about 240,000 unique TCR beta nucleotide sequences per donor were sequenced, and approximately 17% of those sequences were non-productive. Class I and class II HLA loci were covered by the typing at four-digit resolution. The study aimed to test whether cataloging public T cell receptors could reveal signatures of past pathogen exposure. Every discovery cohort repertoire had been produced on one sequencing platform. A later genetic analysis used genome-wide SNP genotypes for about 55% of the 666 donors, treating that subset as a discovery cohort. In the later analysis, no new phenotypic data were used to find candidate immune exposures; instead, reliance was placed on TCR beta sequences and their occurrence across donors. Donor age, sex, ethnicity and CMV serostatus were compiled together with the repertoire data. High-throughput TCR immunosequencing, statistical association of individual TCRs with disease status, and machine learning were combined to predict cytomegalovirus infection status. Among the roughly 400 genotyped donors, around 81% belonged to the genetic ancestry cluster associated with self-reported Caucasian donors. Along with the roughly 610-subject first cohort, a separate validation cohort of 120 different subjects was used. Several DR-DQ haplotypes were treated as single units for association and clustering because of strong linkage in the cohort. The number of donors typed differed by locus, with 629-630 for A, B, C, DRB1 and DQB1, around 500 for DQA1, over 600 for DPA1, and around 450 for DPB1. The study profiled the T cell repertoires of under 850 subjects by immunosequencing and related them to cytomegalovirus serostatus. A later analysis re-examined previously published TCR beta repertoires from over 500 donors and added high-resolution HLA genotyping to investigate patterns of TCR occurrence. An earlier analysis of 587 of the donors used high-throughput TCR beta sequencing to judge whether each TCR beta V gene segment behaved as functional or pseudogenic. The investigation overall reported the following: Because HLA typing was unavailable for some donors at each locus, only the typed subset was used in association tests. In a later analysis, HLA-associated TCR beta chains showed more clonal expansion and lower generation probabilities than non-associated chains that were equally common. Several of the top co-occurrence clusters appeared to be linked to parvovirus B19, influenza, CMV and Epstein-Barr virus, according to a later analysis. A further reported finding was that TCR beta sequences accurately predicted the HLA-A and HLA-B alleles for most subjects in the first cohort. CMV serostatus was the only immune exposure information available for the cohort. The authors suggested that the approach could potentially be generalized to other disease states and immunological phenotypes. A cluster of highly shared sequence variants was judged likely to be a technical artifact of the sequencing pipeline. According to a later genetic analysis, donors in an Asian-associated ancestry cluster had fewer N-insertions in productive TCRs than the approximately 710-donor mean. The study gave a list of 150 to 200 TCR beta chains associated with cytomegalovirus. While some public TCRs were present in many individuals, most TCR sequences turned up only very rarely across donors. In a later analysis, the rate of TCR association differed among HLA loci, with DRB1 alleles having the most associated TCRs and HLA-C alleles having the fewest. Only TCR beta chains were sequenced in this cohort, and the absence of alpha or paired-chain data limited detectable features. Cytomegalovirus status was reported to be diagnosed by the classifier with high specificity and sensitivity in both the original and validation cohorts. An association between a missense DCLRE1C variant and V-gene and J-gene trimming of TCR beta chains was found in a later genetic analysis and replicated in an independent cohort. Roughly uniform sequencing depth across donors was assumed in presence/absence analyses, although this assumption may not hold. Assigning TCR associations to individual alleles was difficult when HLA alleles, especially DR and DQ, strongly co-occurred. A later analysis found that most CMV-associated TCR beta chains appeared HLA-restricted, with HLA associations seemingly driven largely by CMV exposure. Correlated functional status among segregating V segments might be attributable to linkage disequilibrium, but an unknown experimental factor could not be ruled out. An earlier analysis of approximately 530 of the donors showed that most TCR beta V segments appeared in productive rearrangements either about 87% or about 30% of the time, which broadly matched IMGT annotations. Because counts were too low, 15 or so rarely observed V segments, including chromosome 9 orphons, were excluded from the earlier analysis of roughly 580 of the donors. Three of the identified cytomegalovirus-associated TCR beta chains were confirmed in vitro to be specific for cytomegalovirus antigens. At a false discovery rate of 0.05, a later analysis linked 15,000 to 20,000 TCR beta sequences to specific HLA alleles.

Library creation used the immunoSEQ multiplex PCR assay. The multiplex PCR relied on a mix of 60 forward primers for TCR Vbeta segments and 13 reverse primers for TCR Jbeta segments. The CDR3 region of rearranged TCR beta genes was amplified from genomic DNA by a multiplex PCR assay. The Illumina HiSeq System was used to sequence the amplified TCR beta libraries as 87-base-pair reads. In the original analysis: Across the roughly 700 repertoires, a later analysis counted 80 million or so unique TCR beta chains, 9.5 million to 13 million of which were shared by at least two donors. Raw reads were error-corrected and collapsed into unique sequences with a nearest-neighbor algorithm that merged closely related sequences to remove PCR and sequencing errors. Alignment of CDR3 sequences to IMGT reference sequences was used to assign V, D and J gene segments. For a sequence to be retained, a match of at least six nucleotides to both a V gene segment and a J gene segment was required. A rearrangement was called productive if the CDR3 had no stop codons and remained in frame with V and J, and every other rearrangement was called non-productive. CDR3 was defined according to IMGT convention as the region running from the second conserved V-encoded cysteine to the conserved J-encoded phenylalanine. The earlier analysis of 587 of the donors excluded any sequence lacking an unambiguous match to a single V gene segment. An earlier analysis of several hundred of the donors called V segments functional above 56.7% productive rearrangements and segregating when the between-donor standard deviation exceeded 5%. A statistical classification framework was built for diagnosing cytomegalovirus status from the catalog of TCR beta chain sequences. In a later analysis, TCR nucleotide sequences were compared against IMGT/GENE-DB human TR gene sequences so that V and J genes could be assigned. The TCRdist pipeline was used in a later analysis to assign CDR3 sequences and most-parsimonious VDJ recombination scenarios. In a later analysis, each TCR beta chain was defined by its CDR3 amino acid sequence together with its V-gene family, and reads without a unique V-gene family were excluded. In a later analysis, 500 to 700 highly shared, low-generation-probability nucleotide sequences were removed to address suspected cross-contamination and a sequencing artifact. In a later analysis, a clonal expansion index for each public chain was calculated from normalized within-repertoire ranks of inferred template counts. In a later analysis, generation probabilities were computed with a VDJ recombination model fitted to out-of-frame rearrangements, and the resulting probabilities were checked against IGoR. In a later analysis, hypergeometric tests were used to score TCR-TCR, TCR-HLA and TCR-CMV co-occurrence, with a repertoire-size bias correction applied to TCR pairs. In a later analysis, false discovery rates were estimated by permuting HLA or CMV assignments 20 times. In a later analysis, co-occurring TCRs were grouped using DBSCAN, and TCRdist sequence similarity was added for clustering within HLA-allele-positive subsets. Co-occurrence clustering excluded repertoires with fewer than 30,000 or more than 120,000 public chains, plus five with anomalous nucleotide sharing. TCRdb re-hosts the immuneACCESS table, in-frame sequences only. Its copies lack some clones; in the studies checked, an unresolved V gene accounts for under half of them, and the cause for the rest is not known. V, J and clone size are those of that table, while D and trimming were read from the DNA. In this sample the table shows 150,000 to 200,000 clones, approximately 81% of which occur a single time. The ten largest clones add up to over 2% of the sample.

Of note for this clone: No cognate antigen has been identified for it. No base qualities exist here, and no much larger clone lies one base off it.

The cohort was made up of several hundred healthy bone marrow donors. All cohort members were sampled while nominally healthy, although unrecorded immune exposures were likely present. The donor was CMV seronegative and was included in the group of a few hundred seronegative cohort members. Every donor gave a peripheral blood sample, and the peripheral blood mononuclear cells from that sample were used for TCR beta sequencing. Genomic DNA was extracted from the blood cell samples with the Qiagen DNeasy Blood Extraction Kit. The TCR was taken from a woman between 45 and 65 years old in good health and CMV-seronegative. Sequencing was done on a sample of PBMCs.

CDR3 sequence: CASSWGLGSNQPQHF. Read as DNA, the sequence is TGTGCCAGCAGCTGGGGCCTCGGGAGCAATCAGCCCCAGCATTTT. This chain joins TRBV7-9 to TRBJ1-5; TRBD1 could be the D gene, as 5 bases match. V is reduced by 4 bases and J by 1 base, leaving a spacing of 11 bases between them. From the germline V gene (reference sequence), CDR1 is SEHNR and CDR2 is FQNEAQ. The CDR3 goes from the cysteine to the phenylalanine over 15 residues. Only CDR3 DNA remains: 45 bases, in frame from the first base.